This T cell receptor beta chain was captured by sequencing in a study of CD8+ T cells in alopecia areata. The CDR3 runs 13 residues. The V gene lost 8 bases and the J gene lost 5 bases, with 19 bases spanning the gap. Germline V CDR1 and CDR2: GTSNPN, SVGIG (reference sequence). Study results and limitations: TCR sharing across patients was less clear than in mice, possibly HLA-related.

The sequencing template was cDNA reverse transcribed from extracted RNA. Only in-frame clones appear in the TCRdb table, and some are missing; sequencing was by immunoSEQ multiplex PCR. Among some 95,000 clones listed, around two fifths were seen once. A word on this clone: Its antigen is unknown.

Sequenced input: CD4+ T cells sorted from blood. The clonotype was recovered from a human donor with alopecia areata. The chain employs TRBV30 and TRBJ2-7; TRBD1 might be the D (6 bases). CDR3 residues: CAQGRDRHDEQYF. DNA for the CDR3: TGTGCCCAAGGCAGAGACAGGCACGACGAGCAGTACTTC. Using reference TRBV30 and TRBJ2-7 for the parts outside the CDR3, the full variable domain is SQTIHQWPATLVQPVGSPLSLECTVEGTSNPNLYWYRQAAGRGLQLLFYSVGIGQISSEVPQNLSASRPQDRQFILSSKKLLLSDSGFYLCAQGRDRHDEQYFGPGTRLTVT.